This T cell receptor (beta chain) was sequenced during a study of T cell responses to AZD1222 COVID-19 vaccine. Whole-study findings and limits: Sampling captured repertoires only after the peak T cell response.

This clone showed up just a few times. Its antigen remains unidentified. The germline V gene encodes CDR1 SGHTA and CDR2 FQGTGA. With 3 bases removed from V and 8 bases from J, the gap between germline ends came to 11 bases. This CDR3 spans 13 amino acids. Produced via immunoSEQ multiplex PCR; TCRdb's table is partial and in-frame only. The table shows fewer than 150,000 clones, with 85% to 90% occurring only once. The sequencing used peripheral blood, collected 28 days after the second AZD1222 dose. The TCR was taken from an adult who received the AZD1222 COVID-19 vaccine. The rearrangement links TRBV7-3 to TRBJ2-1; maybe TRBD1 (5 bases). The CDR3 DNA is TGTGCCAGCAGCTTTTCAGGGATCGATGAGCAGTTCTTC. As protein: CASSFSGIDEQFF.